This TCR beta chain was found in a study of T cells after yellow fever vaccination. Template switching by 5'RACE produced TCR cDNA, adding a universal primer site and UMIs. TCRdb re-analysed the 5' RACE reads in MiXCR, keeping a single row per CDR3 protein. The sample lists some 350,000 distinct CDR3 sequences; about 4% were seen once. The study's findings and limits: FACS-sorted repertoires might harbor abundant contaminating clonotypes from the bulk population. A small proportion of clonotypes was detected in both the CD4 and CD8 compartments.

CDR3 length: 16 residues. V lost 4 bases and J 6 bases, leaving 17 bases between the germline ends. Germline V gene sequence: CDR1 SGHRS, CDR2 YFSETQ. Comments on this clonotype: Its antigen is still unknown.

J is TRBJ1-6 and V is TRBV5-1; tentatively, D is TRBD1 (6 bases). This TCR derives from a man between 18 and 29 years old who received the YFV17D yellow fever vaccine. The specimen comprised PBMCs, sampled 5 days after the yellow fever booster vaccination. CDR3 DNA sequence: TGCGCCAGCAGCAAGACAGGATCCGGAGGTAATTCACCCCTCCACTTT. Residues: CASSKTGSGGNSPLHF.